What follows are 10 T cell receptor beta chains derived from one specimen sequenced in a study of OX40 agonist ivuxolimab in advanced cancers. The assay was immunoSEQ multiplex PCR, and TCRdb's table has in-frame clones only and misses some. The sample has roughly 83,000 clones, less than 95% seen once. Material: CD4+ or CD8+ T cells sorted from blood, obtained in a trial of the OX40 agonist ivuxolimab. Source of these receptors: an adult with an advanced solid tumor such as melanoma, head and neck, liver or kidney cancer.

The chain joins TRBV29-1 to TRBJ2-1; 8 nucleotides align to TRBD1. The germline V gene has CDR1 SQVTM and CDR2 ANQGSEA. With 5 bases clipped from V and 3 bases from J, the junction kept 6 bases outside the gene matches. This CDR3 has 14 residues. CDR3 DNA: TGCAGCGTTACCACGGACAGGGACTACAATGAGCAGTTCTTC. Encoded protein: CSVTTDRDYNEQFF.

The CDR3 is CASSQNFGQGYVSGNTIYF. For the CDR3, the DNA is TGCGCCAGCAGCCAAAACTTCGGGCAGGGCTATGTCTCTGGAAACACCATATATTTT. The rearrangement joins TRBV4-1 to TRBJ1-3; D possibly corresponds to TRBD1 (5 bases). This CDR3 has 19 residues. CDR1 and CDR2 from the germline V gene are MGHRA and YSYEKL. V was pared by 2 bases and J by 0 bases, with 20 bases between.

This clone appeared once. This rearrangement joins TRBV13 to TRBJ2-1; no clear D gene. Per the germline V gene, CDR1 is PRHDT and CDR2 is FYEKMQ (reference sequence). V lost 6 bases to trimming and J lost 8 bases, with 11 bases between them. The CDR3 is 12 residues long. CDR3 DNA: TGTGCCAGCAGGAGCTACTCGGATGAGCAGTTCTTC. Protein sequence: CASRSYSDEQFF.

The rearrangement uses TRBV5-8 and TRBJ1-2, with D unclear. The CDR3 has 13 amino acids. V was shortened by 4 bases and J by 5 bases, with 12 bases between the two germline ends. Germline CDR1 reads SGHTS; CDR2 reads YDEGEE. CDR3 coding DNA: TGTGCCAGCAGCGTCGGAACGGTTTATGGCTACACCTTC. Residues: CASSVGTVYGYTF.

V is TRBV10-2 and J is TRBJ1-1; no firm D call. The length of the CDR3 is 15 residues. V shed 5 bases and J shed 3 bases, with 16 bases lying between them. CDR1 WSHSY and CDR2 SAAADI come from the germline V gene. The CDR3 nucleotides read TGCGCCAGCAGTATCGGTTACCAAAGGGACACTGAAGCTTTCTTT. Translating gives CASSIGYQRDTEAFF.

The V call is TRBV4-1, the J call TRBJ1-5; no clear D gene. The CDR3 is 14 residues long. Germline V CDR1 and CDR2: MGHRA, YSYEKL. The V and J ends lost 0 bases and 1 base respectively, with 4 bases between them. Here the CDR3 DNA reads TGCGCCAGCAGCCAAGATGTGAGCAATCAGCCCCAGCATTTT. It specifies CASSQDVSNQPQHF.

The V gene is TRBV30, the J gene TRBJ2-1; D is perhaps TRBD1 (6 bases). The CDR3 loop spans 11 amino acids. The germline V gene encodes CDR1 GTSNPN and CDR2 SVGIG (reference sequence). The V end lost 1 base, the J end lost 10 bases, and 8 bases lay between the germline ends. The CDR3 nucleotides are TGTGCCTGGAGTGAGCAGGGGGAGCAGTTCTTC. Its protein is CAWSEQGEQFF.

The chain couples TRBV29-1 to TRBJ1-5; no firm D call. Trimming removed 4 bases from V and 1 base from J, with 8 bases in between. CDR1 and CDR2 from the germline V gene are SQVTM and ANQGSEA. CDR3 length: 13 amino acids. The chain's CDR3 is CSVGHQSNQPQHF. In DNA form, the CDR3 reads TGCAGCGTTGGACACCAAAGCAATCAGCCCCAGCATTTT. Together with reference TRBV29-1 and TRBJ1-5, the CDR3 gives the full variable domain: SAVISQKPSRDICQRGTSLTIQCQVDSQVTMMFWYRQQPGQSLTLIATANQGSEATYESGFVIDKFPISRPNLTFSTLTVSNMSPEDSSIYLCSVGHQSNQPQHFGDGTRLSIL.

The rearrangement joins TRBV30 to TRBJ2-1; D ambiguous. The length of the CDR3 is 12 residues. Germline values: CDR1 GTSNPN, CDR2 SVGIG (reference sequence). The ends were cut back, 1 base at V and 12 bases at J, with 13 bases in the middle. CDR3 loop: CAWSGSPQWQFF. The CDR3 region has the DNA TGTGCCTGGAGTGGAAGCCCCCAATGGCAGTTCTTC.

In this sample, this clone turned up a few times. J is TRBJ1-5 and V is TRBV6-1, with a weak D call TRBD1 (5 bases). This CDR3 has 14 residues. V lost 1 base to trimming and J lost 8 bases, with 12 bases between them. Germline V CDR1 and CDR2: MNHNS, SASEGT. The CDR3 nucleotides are TGTGCCAGCAGTGAAGGGGCAGGGATGGAGCCCCAGCATTTT. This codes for CASSEGAGMEPQHF.